This T cell receptor (beta chain) appears in the sequencing data of a study of beta chain features in type 1 diabetes. The isolated RNA, all of it, was reverse transcribed, so expressed TCRB transcripts were what got sequenced. The method was immunoSEQ multiplex PCR; TCRdb's version includes in-frame clones alone and lacks a portion of them. The sample includes 250,000 to 300,000 clones, approximately 25% of them seen just once. Note on this clone: Its antigen is unknown.

The study, taken as a whole, reports: A moderate, significant TCRB CDR3 shortening appeared in type 1 diabetes across four CD4+ subsets.

The V gene lost 4 bases and the J gene lost 6 bases, with 26 bases spanning the gap. The V gene's germline CDR1 is MNHEY and CDR2 SMNVEV (reference sequence). CDR3 length: 18 residues. The V gene is TRBV27, the J gene TRBJ2-3; tentative D call: TRBD1 (5 bases). The TCR was taken from a woman aged 25 to 39 with type 1 diabetes. The material sequenced was naive CD4+ T cells from blood. The CDR3 loop is CASSSPHDPTVTLDTQYF. CDR3 coding DNA: TGTGCCAGCAGTTCCCCGCACGATCCGACAGTCACCCTGGATACGCAGTATTTT.